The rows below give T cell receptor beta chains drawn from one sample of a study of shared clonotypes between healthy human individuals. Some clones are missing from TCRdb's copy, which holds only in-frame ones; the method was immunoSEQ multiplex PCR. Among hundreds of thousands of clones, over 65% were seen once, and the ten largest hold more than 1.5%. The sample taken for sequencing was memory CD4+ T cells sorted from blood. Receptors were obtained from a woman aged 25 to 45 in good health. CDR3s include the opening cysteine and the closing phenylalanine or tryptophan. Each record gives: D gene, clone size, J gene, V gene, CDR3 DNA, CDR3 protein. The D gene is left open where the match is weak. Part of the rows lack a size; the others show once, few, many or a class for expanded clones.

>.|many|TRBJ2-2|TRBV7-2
TGTGCCAGCAGTAAGGTATCGGGGAGTAACACCGGGGAGCTGTTTTTT
CASSKVSGSNTGELFF
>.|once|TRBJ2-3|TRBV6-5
TGTGCCAGCAGTTACCCGGAAAACACAGATACGCAGTATTTT
CASSYPENTDTQYF
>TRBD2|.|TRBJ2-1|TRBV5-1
TGCGCCAGCAGCCCTTTAGCGGGAGGGCCCTCGGATGAGCAGTTCTTC
CASSPLAGGPSDEQFF
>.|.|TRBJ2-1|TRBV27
TGTGCCTGCAGAGGGGCCTACAATGAGCAGTTCTTC
CACRGAYNEQFF
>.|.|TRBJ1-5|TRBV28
TGTGCCAACGGGGGTGGGCGCATCAATCAGCCCCAGCATTTT
CANGGGRINQPQHF
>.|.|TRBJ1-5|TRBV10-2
TGCGCCAGCAGTGTAGGTCAGGGTCAGCCCCAGCATTTT
CASSVGQGQPQHF
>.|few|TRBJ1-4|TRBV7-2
TGTGCCAGCAGCCCCCGAGATTGGGGATGGAATGAAAAACTGTTTTTT
CASSPRDWGWNEKLFF
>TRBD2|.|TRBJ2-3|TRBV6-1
TGTGCCAGCAGGACTAGCGGGAACACAGATACGCAGTATTTT
CASRTSGNTDTQYF
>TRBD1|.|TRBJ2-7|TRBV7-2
TGTGCCAGCAGCTTAGGGACAGGGGGCCTCTACGAGCAGTACTTC
CASSLGTGGLYEQYF
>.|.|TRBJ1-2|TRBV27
TGTGCCAGCAGTTTGTCAGGGGAAGGGCATGGCTACACCTTC
CASSLSGEGHGYTF
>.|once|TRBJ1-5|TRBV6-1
TGTGCCAGCAGCCCCCTGGAGGGCCCCTCTCCCCAGCATTTT
CASSPLEGPSPQHF
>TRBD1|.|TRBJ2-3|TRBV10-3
TGTGCCATCAGAACAGGGGGTCCCCTGAGCACAGATACGCAGTATTTT
CAIRTGGPLSTDTQYF
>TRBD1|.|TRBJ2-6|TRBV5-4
TGTGCCAGCAGCAGACCTGGGACAGGAGTTTCTGGGGCCAACGTCCTGACTTTC
CASSRPGTGVSGANVLTF
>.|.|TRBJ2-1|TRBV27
TGTGCCAGCAGTTACTGGGAAGTCCCTTACAATGAGCAGTTCTTC
CASSYWEVPYNEQFF
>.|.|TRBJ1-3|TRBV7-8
TGTGCCAGCAGCTTAACGGGGGGAGCAGGAAACACCATATATTTT
CASSLTGGAGNTIYF
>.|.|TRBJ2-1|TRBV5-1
TGCGCCAGCAGCTTGGCCCTCGGGGGCGGGTACAATGAGCAGTTCTTC
CASSLALGGGYNEQFF
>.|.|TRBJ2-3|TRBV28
TGTGCCAGCAGCCAGCGGGTTCCGAGGGCCTATAGCACAGATACGCAGTATTTT
CASSQRVPRAYSTDTQYF
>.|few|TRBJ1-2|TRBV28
TGTGCCAGCAGTTCTGGACAAGCGGGTGGCTATGGCTACACCTTC
CASSSGQAGGYGYTF
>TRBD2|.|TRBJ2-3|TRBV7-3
TGTGCCAGCAGCCCGGGACTATCCACAGATACGCAGTATTTT
CASSPGLSTDTQYF
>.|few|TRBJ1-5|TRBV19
TGTGCCAGTAGTATACCCGGACGGATTAATCAGCCCCAGCATTTT
CASSIPGRINQPQHF
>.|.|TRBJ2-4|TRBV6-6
TGTGCCAGCAGTTCCCCCCTTGGCTCAGCCAAAAACATTCAGTACTTC
CASSSPLGSAKNIQYF
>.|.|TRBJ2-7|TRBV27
TGTGCCAGCAGTTTAAAGGGGACAAGATACGAGCAGTACTTC
CASSLKGTRYEQYF
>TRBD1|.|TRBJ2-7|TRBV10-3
TGTGCCATCAGTGACTCCGACAGGGGGTCCTACGAGCAGTACTTC
CAISDSDRGSYEQYF
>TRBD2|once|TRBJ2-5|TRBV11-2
TGTGCCAGCAGCTTAGATAGGGGTCTAGCGGGAGGGGGAGAGACCCAGTACTTC
CASSLDRGLAGGGETQYF
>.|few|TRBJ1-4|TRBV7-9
TGTGCCAGCAGCTTACGGGACGGTGATGAAAAACTGTTTTTT
CASSLRDGDEKLFF
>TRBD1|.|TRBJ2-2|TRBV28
TGTGCCAGCAGGGAACAGGGGAGCACCGGGGAGCTGTTTTTT
CASREQGSTGELFF
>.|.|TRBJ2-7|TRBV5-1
TGCGCCAGCAGCTTGGTCGTCGCCGGTGGGTCCTACGAGCAGTACTTC
CASSLVVAGGSYEQYF
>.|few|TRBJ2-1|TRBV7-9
TGTGCCAGCAGCTTAGCCAACTCCCTGGGGAATGAGCAGTTCTTC
CASSLANSLGNEQFF
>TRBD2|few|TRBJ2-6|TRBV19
TGTGCCAGTAGTATCCTAGCGGGGACATCTGGGGCCAACGTCCTGACTTTC
CASSILAGTSGANVLTF
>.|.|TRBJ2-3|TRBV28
TGTGCCAGCAGTTTAATGGGAGGTACAGATACGCAGTATTTT
CASSLMGGTDTQYF
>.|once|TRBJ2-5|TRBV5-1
TGCGCCAGCAGCTTGGTCGGGACTGGACCTCTTGGGACCCAAGAGACCCAGTACTTC
CASSLVGTGPLGTQETQYF
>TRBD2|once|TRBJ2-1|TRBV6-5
TGTGCCAGCAAGAGCGGGAGGGCGACCTACAATGAGCAGTTCTTC
CASKSGRATYNEQFF
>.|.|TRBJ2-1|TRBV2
TGTGCCAGCAGGAGTTCAGAGGTGAATGAGCAGTTCTTC
CASRSSEVNEQFF
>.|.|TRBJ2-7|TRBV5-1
TGCGCCAGCAGCTTGGTGGGGAACTACGAGCAGTACTTC
CASSLVGNYEQYF
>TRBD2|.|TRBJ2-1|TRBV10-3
TGTGCCATCAGCGCTGGACTAGCGGGAGGAGAAAATGAGCAGTTCTTC
CAISAGLAGGENEQFF
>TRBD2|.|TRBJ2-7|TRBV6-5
TGTGCCAGCGTACGACTAGCGGGAGGCTACGAGCAGTACTTC
CASVRLAGGYEQYF
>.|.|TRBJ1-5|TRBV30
TGTGCCTGGAGTGTACCCGGTCAGCCCCAGCATTTT
CAWSVPGQPQHF
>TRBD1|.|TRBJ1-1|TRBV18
TGTGCCAGCTCAGGACAGACAGGGGGTGAAACTGAAGCTTTCTTT
CASSGQTGGETEAFF
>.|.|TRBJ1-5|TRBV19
TGTGCCAGTAGTATGACTTTCAGGGTCAATCAGCCCCAGCATTTT
CASSMTFRVNQPQHF
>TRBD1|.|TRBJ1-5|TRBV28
TGTGCCAGCAGTTGGCCGGGACAGGGCCTCAATCAGCCCCAGCATTTT
CASSWPGQGLNQPQHF
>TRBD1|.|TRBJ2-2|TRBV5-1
TGCGCCAGCAGCTTGGCTCGGACAGGGGTTTCCGGGGAGCTGTTTTTT
CASSLARTGVSGELFF
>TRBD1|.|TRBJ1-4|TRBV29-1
TGCAGCGTTGAAGAGTGGGGACAGTCAAATGAAAAACTGTTTTTT
CSVEEWGQSNEKLFF
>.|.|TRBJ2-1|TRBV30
TGTGCCTGGAGTGCCCCCTGGAATGAGCAGTTCTTC
CAWSAPWNEQFF
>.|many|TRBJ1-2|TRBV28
TGTGCCAGCAGTCCGAAGGTCGGGAAGTTTTATGGCTACACCTTC
CASSPKVGKFYGYTF
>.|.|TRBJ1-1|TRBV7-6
TGTGCCAGCAGCACAGCTGAAGCTTTCTTT
CASSTAEAFF
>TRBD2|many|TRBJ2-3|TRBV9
TGTGCCAGCAGCGTAGGACTAGCGGAAACAGATACGCAGTATTTT
CASSVGLAETDTQYF
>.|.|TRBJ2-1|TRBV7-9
TGTGCCAGCAGCTGGCGCGCTACCCGAAGCTCCTACAATGAGCAGTTCTTC
CASSWRATRSSYNEQFF
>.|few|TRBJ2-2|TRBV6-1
TGTGCCAGCAGAGTGTTACAGAACACCGGGGAGCTGTTTTTT
CASRVLQNTGELFF
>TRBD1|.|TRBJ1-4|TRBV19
TGTGCCACCCGCTCGGGACAGCTAAAACCAGCTGAAAAACTGTTTTTT
CATRSGQLKPAEKLFF
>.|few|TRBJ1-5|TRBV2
TGTGCCAGCAGTACCGACAGATCCCCCCACCGTCAGCCCCAGCATTTT
CASSTDRSPHRQPQHF
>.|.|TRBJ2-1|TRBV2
TGTGCCAGCAGTGTTAGGGGGGGTGAGCAGTTCTTC
CASSVRGGEQFF
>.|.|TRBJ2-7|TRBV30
TGTGCCTGGGCGGACGGCTACGAGCAGTACTTC
CAWADGYEQYF
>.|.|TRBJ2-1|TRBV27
TGTGCCAGCAGTTCCCCGTACAATGAGCAGTTCTTC
CASSSPYNEQFF
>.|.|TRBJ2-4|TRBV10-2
TGCGCCAGCAGTGACGTACTGAGTCAGTACTTC
CASSDVLSQYF
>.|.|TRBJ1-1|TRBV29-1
TGCAGCGTTGGGTTGGGGGCCGCTGAAGCTTTCTTT
CSVGLGAAEAFF
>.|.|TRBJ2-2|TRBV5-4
TGTGCCAGCAGCTTGGTGGGGGTCACCGGGGAGCTGTTTTTT
CASSLVGVTGELFF